This T cell receptor beta chain was recorded in a study of read filtering for tumor transcriptome and immune sequencing. This library used around 0.4 ug RNA and molecular barcoded adaptors spanning alpha/delta and beta/gamma chains. TCRdb recomputed calls from the reads with MiXCR, one row per CDR3 protein. The sample lists tens of thousands of distinct CDR3 sequences, approximately 15% occurring once. CDR3 length: 14 residues. CDR1 SGDLS and CDR2 YYNGEE come from the germline V gene. V was trimmed by 4 bases and J by 8 bases, leaving 15 bases between them. General observations from the study: Approximately 87% of IR-seq clonotypes had a single read, yet these held roughly 3.7% of reads.

This clonotype was recorded at least ten times. The antigen is not known. This TCR came from a donor at least 40 years old with multiple myeloma. The rearrangement uses TRBV9 and TRBJ2-2, with a tentative D call TRBD1 (6 bases). What was sequenced was a population of CD138-negative cells sorted from bone marrow. The CDR3 protein is CASSKPQGSGELFF. Here the CDR3 DNA reads TGTGCCAGCAGCAAACCTCAGGGGTCGGGGGAGCTGTTTTTT. Based on the CDR3 plus reference TRBV9 and TRBJ2-2, the full variable domain is DSGVTQTPKHLITATGQRVTLRCSPRSGDLSVYWYQQSLDQGLQFLIQYYNGEERAKGNILERFSAQQFPDLHSELNLSSLELGDSALYFCASSKPQGSGELFFGEGSRLTVL.